Listed here are 29 T cell receptor beta chains from one sample, sequenced in a study of T cell responses to AZD1222 COVID-19 vaccine. The data were produced by immunoSEQ multiplex PCR, yet TCRdb's version contains in-frame clones alone and is incomplete. This table has around 120,000 clones, 70% to 90% appearing once. Sequences were derived from peripheral blood, sampled on day 0 of AZD1222 vaccination. The receptors stem from an adult in good health.

The rearrangement uses TRBV5-4 and TRBJ2-7; 12 bases line up with TRBD2. The CDR3 consists of 16 residues. Germline lookup yields CDR1 SGHNT and CDR2 YYREEE (reference sequence). J lost 3 bases, V lost 0 bases, and 4 bases had no gene match. Here the CDR3 DNA reads TGTGCCAGCAGCTTGGGGGGACTAGCGGGCTACTACGAGCAGTACTTC. Protein: CASSLGGLAGYYEQYF.

This rearrangement joins TRBV7-2 to TRBJ2-5; D possibly corresponds to TRBD2 (5 bases). Trimming pared 5 bases from V and 2 bases from J, leaving 15 bases between. Germline CDR1 reads SGHTA; CDR2 reads FQGNSA. This CDR3 is 15 amino acids long. CDR3 nucleotide sequence: TGTGCCAGCAGCAAAACCGGGATTTCTCAAGAGACCCAGTACTTC. Its protein product is CASSKTGISQETQYF.

The chain is built from TRBV5-1 and TRBJ1-1; weak D call: TRBD1 (5 bases). Per the germline V gene, CDR1 is SGHRS and CDR2 is YFSETQ. This CDR3 has 13 amino acids. V was shortened by 4 bases and J by 1 base, with 8 bases between the two germline ends. This CDR3 reads CASSPTANTEAFF. The CDR3 region has the DNA TGCGCCAGCAGCCCGACAGCGAACACTGAAGCTTTCTTT.

The genes are TRBV5-3 and TRBJ1-4, with 8 bases identical to TRBD1. TRBV5-3 is designated an ORF whose function remains uncertain. Trimming took 8 bases from V and 12 from J; bases not matched to a gene: 9. The CDR3 covers 12 residues. The CDR3 protein is CARRTGWKELFF. CDR3 in DNA: TGTGCCAGGAGGACAGGGTGGAAAGAACTGTTTTTT.

This clone was recorded once. This sequence joins TRBV28 and TRBJ1-6; tentatively, D is TRBD1 (5 bases). The CDR3 covers 16 residues. CDR1 is MDHEN and CDR2 is SYDVKM in the germline V gene. V shed 3 bases and J shed 1 base, with 10 bases lying between them. The CDR3 nucleotides are TGTGCCAGCAGTTTTTTGGGACTATCCTATAATTCACCCCTCCACTTT. Its protein product is CASSFLGLSYNSPLHF. Together with reference TRBV28 and TRBJ1-6, the CDR3 gives the full variable domain: DVKVTQSSRYLVKRTGEKVFLECVQDMDHENMFWYRQDPGLGLRLIYFSYDVKMKEKGDIPEGYSVSREKKERFSLILESASTNQTSMYLCASSFLGLSYNSPLHFGNGTRLTVT.

The genes are TRBV7-9 and TRBJ1-5, with TRBD1 identical over 8 bases. Germline values: CDR1 SEHNR, CDR2 FQNEAQ (reference sequence). The CDR3 sequence is 14 residues long. Losses at the gene ends were 5 bases for V and 6 bases for J; bases not matched to a gene: 6. The CDR3 sequence: CASSIQGAGQPQHF. CDR3 coding DNA: TGTGCCAGCAGCATTCAGGGGGCGGGTCAGCCCCAGCATTTT.

This chain uses TRBV6-5 with TRBJ1-5; D is perhaps TRBD1 (6 bases). Trimming took 8 bases from V and 6 from J, leaving 14 bases between them. Per the germline V gene, CDR1 is MNHEY and CDR2 is SVGAGI. CDR3 length equals 13 residues. The CDR3 sequence is CASSRTTGQPQHF. The CDR3 nucleotides read TGTGCCAGCTCCCGGACGACAGGTCAGCCCCAGCATTTT.

The chain couples TRBV6-6 to TRBJ1-1, with TRBD1 identical over 9 bases. Germline V gives CDR1 MNHNY, CDR2 SVGAGI (reference sequence). This CDR3 is 16 amino acids long. J gave up 3 bases and V 5 bases, and 10 bases lay outside the gene matches. The CDR3 sequence: CASSPGTGKFDTEAFF. As DNA, the CDR3 is TGTGCCAGCAGTCCCGGGACAGGGAAATTTGACACTGAAGCTTTCTTT.

V and J are TRBV28 and TRBJ1-6, with D possibly matching TRBD1 (6 bases). The CDR3 is 14 amino acids. V was pared by 3 bases and J by 10 bases, with 13 bases between. Germline V lookup: CDR1 MDHEN, CDR2 SYDVKM. CDR3: CASSLTDRDSPLHF. The CDR3 DNA sequence: TGTGCCAGCAGTTTGACGGACAGAGACTCACCCCTCCACTTT.

V gene TRBV7-2 combines with J gene TRBJ2-5; D uncertain. Per germline, CDR1 SGHTA and CDR2 FQGNSA. Trimming removed 5 bases at V and 1 base at J, with 14 bases between. CDR3 length equals 15 residues. CDR3 in amino acids: CASSLDGDFQETQYF. CDR3 coding DNA: TGTGCCAGCAGCCTGGACGGAGACTTCCAAGAGACCCAGTACTTC.

The chain employs TRBV30 and TRBJ2-2, with D perhaps given as TRBD1 or TRBD2 (5 bases each). This CDR3 spans 16 amino acids. In germline, CDR1 is GTSNPN, CDR2 SVGIG (reference sequence). V was cut by 2 bases and J by 6 bases, with 19 bases left in between. CDR3 DNA sequence: TGTGCCTGGAGTATTCAGAGGGGCGGATTTCCCGGGGAGCTGTTTTTT. Translated: CAWSIQRGGFPGELFF.

This chain connects TRBV9 to TRBJ2-1; D is unclear. This CDR3 has 17 residues. V lost 0 bases to trimming and J lost 0 bases, with 13 bases between them. Germline CDR1 SGDLS, CDR2 YYNGEE. The CDR3 region is CASSVGVSIGSYNEQFF. The CDR3 DNA is TGTGCCAGCAGCGTAGGGGTGAGCATTGGCTCCTACAATGAGCAGTTCTTC.

CDR3 loop: CAIRSGVADTIYF. CDR3 DNA: TGTGCCATCAGGTCAGGGGTTGCGGACACCATATATTTT. The rearrangement uses TRBV10-3 and TRBJ1-3, with TRBD1 as a possible D gene (6 bases). Trimming took 6 bases from V and 8 from J, leaving 14 bases between them. Germline CDR1 ENHRY, CDR2 SYGVKD. The CDR3 totals 13 residues.

The table lists this clone with a few counts. The rearrangement uses TRBV25-1 and TRBJ2-3, with 8 bases lining up with TRBD1. Germline V lookup: CDR1 MGHDK, CDR2 SYGVNS. CDR3 length: 15 residues. The trim removed 3 bases at V and 7 bases at J, leaving 9 bases unmatched. CDR3 in amino acids: CASSDRGQGLNTQYF. CDR3 sequence (DNA): TGTGCCAGCAGTGACAGGGGGCAGGGGCTGAATACGCAGTATTTT.

The chain joins TRBV5-1 to TRBJ2-2; D is uncertain. Trimming removed 0 bases from V and 4 bases from J, with 7 bases in between. The germline V gene encodes CDR1 SGHRS and CDR2 YFSETQ. This CDR3 is 14 amino acids long. In DNA, the CDR3 is TGCGCCAGCAGCTTGGCGGTTAGCACCGGGGAGCTGTTTTTT. Protein sequence: CASSLAVSTGELFF.

This sequence joins TRBV18 and TRBJ1-1, with D tentatively TRBD1 (6 bases). Looked up from germline, CDR1 is KGHSH and CDR2 is LQKENI. V was pared by 2 bases and J by 1 base, with 11 bases between. This CDR3 region has 15 residues. The DNA of the CDR3 is TGTGCCAGCTCACCAGGGGGCGCGGGGAACACTGAAGCTTTCTTT. This gives the protein CASSPGGAGNTEAFF.

This clone appeared once. The V gene is TRBV19, the J gene TRBJ2-6; D uncertain. This CDR3 is built from 15 residues. Looked up from germline, CDR1 is LNHDA and CDR2 is SQIVND (reference sequence). The V end was cut by 3 bases, the J end by 1 base, with 7 bases between. CDR3 residues: CASSIEVSGANVLTF. The DNA of the CDR3 is TGTGCCAGTAGTATTGAGGTATCTGGGGCCAACGTCCTGACTTTC. Full variable domain (rest looked up from reference TRBV19 and TRBJ2-6): DGGITQSPKYLFRKEGQNVTLSCEQNLNHDAMYWYRQDPGQGLRLIYYSQIVNDFQKGDIAEGYSVSREKKESFPLTVTSAQKNPTAFYLCASSIEVSGANVLTFGAGSRLTVL.

The J gene is TRBJ1-5, the V gene TRBV6-5; D call uncertain. V was trimmed by 6 bases and J by 2 bases, leaving 8 bases between them. The CDR3 sequence is 13 residues long. Germline CDR1 MNHEY, CDR2 SVGAGI. CDR3 region: CASRGVGNQPQHF. CDR3 bases: TGTGCCAGCAGGGGAGTTGGCAATCAGCCCCAGCATTTT.

The rearrangement uses TRBV7-9 and TRBJ2-1; TRBD2 might be the D (5 bases). Germline V CDR1 and CDR2: SEHNR, FQNEAQ (reference sequence). The length of the CDR3 is 14 residues. V dropped 5 bases and J dropped 0 bases, with 8 bases sitting between them. DNA of the CDR3: TGTGCCAGCAGCCCTGACTACTCCTACAATGAGCAGTTCTTC. Its protein product is CASSPDYSYNEQFF.

The V gene is TRBV6-4, the J gene TRBJ1-6; no definite D call. The germline CDR1 and CDR2 sequences are MRHNA and SNTAGT. This CDR3 spans 15 amino acids. Trimming took 6 bases from V and 0 from J, leaving 9 bases between them. The CDR3 reads CASRAVSSYNSPLHF. In DNA form, the CDR3 reads TGTGCCAGCAGAGCAGTAAGCTCCTATAATTCACCCCTCCACTTT.

The gene calls are TRBV21-1 and TRBJ1-1. TRBV21-1 is flagged as a pseudogene. This CDR3 region has 16 residues. This CDR3 is CASSRIPLRQYTEAFF. The CDR3 nucleotides read TGTGCCAGCAGCAGGATACCCTTGAGGCAGTACACTGAAGCTTTCTTT.

The chain employs TRBV24-1 and TRBJ1-2; 11 bases are shared with TRBD1. Germline CDR1 is KGHDR and CDR2 is SFDVKD. The CDR3 is 16 amino acids. Trimming at V came to 3 bases and at J to 7 bases, leaving 9 bases not matched to a gene. The CDR3: CATSDPGTGGYGGYTF. In DNA, the CDR3 is TGTGCCACCAGTGATCCCGGGACAGGGGGTTATGGTGGCTACACCTTC.

This chain joins TRBV6-5 and TRBJ1-4, with 12 bases lining up with TRBD1. The CDR3 has 15 amino acids. Germline V lookup: CDR1 MNHEY, CDR2 SVGAGI. J gave up 7 bases and V 8 bases, and 8 bases lay outside the gene matches. Here the CDR3 DNA reads TGTGCCAGCCTCGGAGGGACAGGGGGCTTTGAAAAACTGTTTTTT. Translated: CASLGGTGGFEKLFF.

V gene TRBV10-2 combines with J gene TRBJ2-7, with D possibly being TRBD2 (5 bases). The CDR3 sequence is 13 residues long. CDR1 and CDR2 (germline): WSHSY, SAAADI. V lost 6 bases to trimming and J lost 2 bases, with 11 bases between them. Here the CDR3 DNA reads TGCGCCAGCAGGGATAGCGCAACCTACGAGCAGTACTTC. It encodes CASRDSATYEQYF.

J is TRBJ2-3 and V is TRBV11-3; TRBD1 is a possible D gene (7 bases). Germline CDR1 reads SGHNT; CDR2 reads YENEEA. V was trimmed by 3 bases and J by 5 bases, leaving 12 bases between them. There are 14 residues in the CDR3. The CDR3 is CASSFGQEGDTQYF. CDR3 sequence (DNA): TGTGCCAGCAGCTTCGGACAGGAGGGAGATACGCAGTATTTT. The full variable domain, in which reference TRBV11-3 and TRBJ2-3 provide the parts outside the CDR3, is EAGVVQSPRYKIIEKKQPVAFWCNPISGHNTLYWYLQNLGQGPELLIRYENEEAVDDSQLPKDRFSAERLKGVDSTLKIQPAELGDSAVYLCASSFGQEGDTQYFGPGTRLTVL.

The chain uses TRBV5-1 and TRBJ2-2, with TRBD1 identical over 7 bases. The CDR3 is 13 residues long. The V gene end was trimmed by 4 bases and the J gene end by 5 bases; junction bases not matched to a gene: 2. CDR1 and CDR2 (germline): SGHRS, YFSETQ. DNA for the CDR3: TGCGCCAGCAGCCCACAGGGGACCGGGGAGCTGTTTTTT. Translated: CASSPQGTGELFF.

The sample holds one count of this clone. The rearrangement links TRBV6-6 to TRBJ2-7; D is tentatively TRBD1 or TRBD2 (5 bases each). CDR1 is MNHNY and CDR2 is SVGAGI in the germline V gene (reference sequence). This CDR3 spans 20 amino acids. The V gene lost 6 bases and the J gene lost 2 bases, with 32 bases spanning the gap. DNA of the CDR3: TGTGCCAGCAGCGGACTGGACACCGGGCGCCCACCCCGTCCCGCCTACGAGCAGTACTTC. Amino acids: CASSGLDTGRPPRPAYEQYF.

The chain joins TRBV27 to TRBJ2-1; 10 positions agree with TRBD1. The CDR3 has 14 residues. The germline V gene encodes CDR1 MNHEY and CDR2 SMNVEV (reference sequence). J was trimmed by 4 bases and V by 6 bases; bases with no gene match: 3. The CDR3 loop reads CASSRDRGYNEQFF. The CDR3 DNA is TGTGCCAGCAGCCGGGACAGGGGATACAATGAGCAGTTCTTC.

The V call is TRBV2, the J call TRBJ1-3; no definite D call. The CDR3 loop spans 12 amino acids. The V end lost 8 bases, the J end lost 4 bases, and 9 bases lay between the germline ends. Germline V gives CDR1 SNHLY, CDR2 FYNNEI. The CDR3 here is CASSAGGNTIYF. The CDR3 DNA is TGTGCCAGCTCGGCGGGGGGAAACACCATATATTTT. The full variable domain, rest sourced from reference TRBV2 and TRBJ1-3, is EPEVTQTPSHQVTQMGQEVILRCVPISNHLYFYWYRQILGQKVEFLVSFYNNEISEKSEIFDDQFSVERPDGSNFTLKIRSTKLEDSAMYFCASSAGGNTIYFGEGSWLTVV.